This record looks at one T cell receptor (beta chain) sequence and its context. The sample is drawn from a study of blood T cell repertoires in COVID-19. Whole-study context: Whether acute or convalescent, the COVID-19 samples came from the United States, Italy and Spain. The analysed material was cDNA or gDNA that came from T cells, B-cell-depleted T cells, or PBMCs.

This CDR3 comprises 13 residues. Trimming cost V 8 bases and J 1 base; bases outside gene matches: 2. Germline values: CDR1 KGHSH, CDR2 LQKENI. Methods used by the authors: Reference gene primer amplification gave nucleated cell count estimates. TCRdb's copy holds only in-frame clones and misses some; the assay was immunoSEQ multiplex PCR. V and J calls and clone size are as listed in that table; D and trimming were resolved from the DNA. The table records over 150,000 clones, over 70% of them present only once. Source material: peripheral blood. This TCR was recovered from an elderly woman with active or convalescent COVID-19. V is TRBV18 and J is TRBJ1-1; TRBD1 agrees at 9 bases. The DNA of the CDR3 is TGTGCCAGCGCGGGACAGGGGAACACTGAAGCTTTCTTT. Amino acid sequence: CASAGQGNTEAFF. Combining the CDR3 with reference TRBV18 and TRBJ1-1 gives the whole variable domain NAGVMQNPRHLVRRRGQEARLRCSPMKGHSHVYWYRQLPEEGLKFMVYLQKENIIDESGMPKERFSAEFPKEGPSILRIQQVVRGDSAAYFCASAGQGNTEAFFGQGTRLTVV.